This TCR beta chain comes out of a study of monozygotic twins with inflammatory bowel disease. TCRdb re-called the 5' RACE reads and catalogs CDR3 proteins one per entry, DNA excluded. Recorded for this sample: some 400,000 distinct CDR3 sequences. Germline CDR1 is SEHNR and CDR2 is FQNEAQ (reference sequence). The CDR3 is 17 residues long. The chain employs TRBV7-9 and TRBJ1-5; TCRdb names TRBD1, which stays unverified in the absence of DNA. The source of this sequence is a human donor with ulcerative colitis or Crohn's disease, or a healthy co-twin of an affected twin (not recorded which). Sequenced material: blood. CDR3: CASSLGTGGTSNQPQHF.